This T cell receptor (beta chain) was found in a study of T cell repertoires in cytomegalovirus infection. Study details: TCR beta signatures that were public indicated CMV infection and matching HLA type. Study-level findings and limits: Clonotypes of TCR beta that were HLA-C-restricted and CMV-specific dominated the ex vivo response. Based on cumulative public TCR beta family frequency, carriers of CMV plus the relevant HLA were identified.

The CDR3 length is 14 residues. Germline CDR1 SGHRS, CDR2 YFSETQ. Concerning this clonotype itself: Antigen specificity is unknown. A much larger clone is a single base away; this may be a read error.

TCRdb called the reads again in MiXCR, with one record for every CDR3 protein. The data contain roughly 500,000 distinct CDR3 sequences, about 10% of them singletons. Sequencing was done on a sample of PBMCs. This clonotype originated in a human donor in good health (CMV status not recorded). Some clones in this sample may be carry-over from other donors' samples. The J gene is TRBJ2-3, the V gene TRBV5-1, with D tentatively TRBD2 (5 bases). The CDR3 DNA reads TGCGCCAGCCGCTTTGGACTGTCCCAAGATACGCAGTATTTT. This encodes CASRFGLSQDTQYF.